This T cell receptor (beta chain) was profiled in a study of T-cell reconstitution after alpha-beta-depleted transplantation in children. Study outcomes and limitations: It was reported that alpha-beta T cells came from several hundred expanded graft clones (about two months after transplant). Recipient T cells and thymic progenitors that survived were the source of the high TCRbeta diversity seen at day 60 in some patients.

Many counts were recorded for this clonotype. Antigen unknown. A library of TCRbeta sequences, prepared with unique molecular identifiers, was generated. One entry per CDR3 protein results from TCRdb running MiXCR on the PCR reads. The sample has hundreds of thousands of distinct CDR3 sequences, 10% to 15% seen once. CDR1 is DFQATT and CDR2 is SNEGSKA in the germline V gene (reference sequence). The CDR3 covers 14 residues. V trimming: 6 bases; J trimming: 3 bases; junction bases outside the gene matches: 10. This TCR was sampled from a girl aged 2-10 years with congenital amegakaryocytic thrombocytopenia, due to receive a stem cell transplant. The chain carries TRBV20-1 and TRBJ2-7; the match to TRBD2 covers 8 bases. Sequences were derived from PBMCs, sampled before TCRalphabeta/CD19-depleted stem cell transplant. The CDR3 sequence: CSARAETSDYEQYF. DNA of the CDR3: TGCAGTGCCCGAGCGGAGACTAGCGACTACGAGCAGTACTTC.